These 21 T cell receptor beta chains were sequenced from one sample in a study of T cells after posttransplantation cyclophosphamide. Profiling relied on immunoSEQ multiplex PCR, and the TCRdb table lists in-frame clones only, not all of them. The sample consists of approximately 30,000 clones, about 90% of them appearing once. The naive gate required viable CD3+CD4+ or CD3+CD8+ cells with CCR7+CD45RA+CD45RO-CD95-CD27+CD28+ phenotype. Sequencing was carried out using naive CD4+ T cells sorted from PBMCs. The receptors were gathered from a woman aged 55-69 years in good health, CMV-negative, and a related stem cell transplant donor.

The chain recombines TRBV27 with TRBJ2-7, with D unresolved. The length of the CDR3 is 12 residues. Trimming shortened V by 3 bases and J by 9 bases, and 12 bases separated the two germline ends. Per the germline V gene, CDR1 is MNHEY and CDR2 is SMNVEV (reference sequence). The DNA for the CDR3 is TGTGCCAGCAGTTTCTCAGCTGGAGCGCAGTACTTC. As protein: CASSFSAGAQYF.

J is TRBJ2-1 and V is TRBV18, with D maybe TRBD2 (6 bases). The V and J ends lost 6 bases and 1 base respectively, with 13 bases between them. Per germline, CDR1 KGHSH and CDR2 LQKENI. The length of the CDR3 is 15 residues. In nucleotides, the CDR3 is TGTGCCAGCTCCATTCTAGCGTCGTCCTACAATGAGCAGTTCTTC. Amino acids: CASSILASSYNEQFF. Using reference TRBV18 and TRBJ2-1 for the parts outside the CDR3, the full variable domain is NAGVMQNPRHLVRRRGQEARLRCSPMKGHSHVYWYRQLPEEGLKFMVYLQKENIIDESGMPKERFSAEFPKEGPSILRIQQVVRGDSAAYFCASSILASSYNEQFFGPGTRLTVL.

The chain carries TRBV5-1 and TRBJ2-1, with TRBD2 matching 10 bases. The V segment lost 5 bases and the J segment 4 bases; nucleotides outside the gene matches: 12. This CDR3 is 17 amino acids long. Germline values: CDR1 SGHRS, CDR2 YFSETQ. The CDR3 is CASRAGASGGPYNEQFF. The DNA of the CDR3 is TGCGCCAGCAGGGCTGGGGCTAGCGGGGGACCGTACAATGAGCAGTTCTTC. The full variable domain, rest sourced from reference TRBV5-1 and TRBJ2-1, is KAGVTQTPRYLIKTRGQQVTLSCSPISGHRSVSWYQQTPGQGLQFLFEYFSETQRNKGNFPGRFSGRQFSNSRSEMNVSTLELGDSALYLCASRAGASGGPYNEQFFGPGTRLTVL.

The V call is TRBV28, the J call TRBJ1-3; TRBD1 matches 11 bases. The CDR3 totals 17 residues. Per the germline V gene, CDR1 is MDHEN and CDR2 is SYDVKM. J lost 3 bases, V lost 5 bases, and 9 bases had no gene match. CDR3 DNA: TGTGCCAGCAGTCCGCAAGGACAGGGGGCGGGTGGAAACACCATATATTTT. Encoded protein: CASSPQGQGAGGNTIYF.

The DNA for the CDR3 is TGTGCCAGCAGCCAGGGACTAGCGGGGCTCTGGGAGCAGTTCTTC. Residues: CASSQGLAGLWEQFF. V is TRBV7-2 and J is TRBJ2-1; 13 bases match TRBD2. In germline, CDR1 is SGHTA, CDR2 FQGNSA. The junction had 8 bases not matched to a gene; V was cut back by 5 bases and J by 10 bases. The CDR3 consists of 15 residues.

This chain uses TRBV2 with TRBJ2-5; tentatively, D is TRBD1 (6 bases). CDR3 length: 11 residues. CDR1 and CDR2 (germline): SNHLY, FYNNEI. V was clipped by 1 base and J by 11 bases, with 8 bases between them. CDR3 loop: CASSEETGQYF. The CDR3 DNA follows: TGTGCCAGCAGTGAAGAAACAGGGCAGTACTTC.

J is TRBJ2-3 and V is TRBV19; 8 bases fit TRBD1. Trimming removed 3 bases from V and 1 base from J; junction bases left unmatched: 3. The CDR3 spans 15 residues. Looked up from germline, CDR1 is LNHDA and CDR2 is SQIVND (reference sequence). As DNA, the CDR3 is TGTGCCAGTAGTATCCCGGGACAGGGCACAGATACGCAGTATTTT. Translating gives CASSIPGQGTDTQYF.

CDR3 nucleotides: TGTGCCAGCAGCTTTGGTTTTGGTCCGGGCCAGGGAGGCTACACCTTC. Its protein is CASSFGFGPGQGGYTF. The gene calls are TRBV7-9 and TRBJ1-2; TRBD1 might be the D (5 bases). V lost 3 bases, J lost 8 bases, and 22 bases lay in between. CDR1 SEHNR and CDR2 FQNEAQ come from the germline V gene (reference sequence). The CDR3 totals 16 residues.

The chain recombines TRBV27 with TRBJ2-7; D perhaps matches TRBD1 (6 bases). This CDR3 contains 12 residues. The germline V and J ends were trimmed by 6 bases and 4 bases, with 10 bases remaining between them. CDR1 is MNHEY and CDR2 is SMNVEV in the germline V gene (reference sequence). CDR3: CASRLGQYEQYF. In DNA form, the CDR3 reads TGTGCCAGCAGACTCGGACAGTACGAGCAGTACTTC.

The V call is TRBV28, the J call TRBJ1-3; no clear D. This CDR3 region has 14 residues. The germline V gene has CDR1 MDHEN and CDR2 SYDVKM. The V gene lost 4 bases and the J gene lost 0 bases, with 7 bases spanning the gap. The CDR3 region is CASSSIFSGNTIYF. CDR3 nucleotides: TGTGCCAGCAGTTCCATTTTCTCTGGAAACACCATATATTTT.

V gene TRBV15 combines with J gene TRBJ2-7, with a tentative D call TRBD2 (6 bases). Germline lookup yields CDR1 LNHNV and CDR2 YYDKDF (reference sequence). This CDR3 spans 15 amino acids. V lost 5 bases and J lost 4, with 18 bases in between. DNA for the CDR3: TGTGCCACCAGCTCTCCCCAGGCTGGGAGGTACGAGCAGTACTTC. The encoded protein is CATSSPQAGRYEQYF.

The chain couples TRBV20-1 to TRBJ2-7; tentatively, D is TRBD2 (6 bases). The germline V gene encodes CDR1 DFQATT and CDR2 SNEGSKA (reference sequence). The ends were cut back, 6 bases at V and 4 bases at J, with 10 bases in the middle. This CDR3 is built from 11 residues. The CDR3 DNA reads TGCAGTGCCTACCTAGCGTACGAGCAGTACTTC. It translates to CSAYLAYEQYF.

In DNA, the CDR3 is TGTGCCAGCAGCTCGGGAGATCGGGCCTATGGCTACACCTTC. Its protein product is CASSSGDRAYGYTF. The chain carries TRBV28 and TRBJ1-2, with D uncertain. V lost 6 bases, J lost 4 bases, and 15 bases lay in between. Germline assignment: CDR1 MDHEN and CDR2 SYDVKM. The CDR3 is 14 residues long.

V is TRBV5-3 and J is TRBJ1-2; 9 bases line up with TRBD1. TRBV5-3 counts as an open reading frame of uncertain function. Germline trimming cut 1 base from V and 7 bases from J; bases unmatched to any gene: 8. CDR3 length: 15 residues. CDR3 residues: CARSLYRGPSGGYTF. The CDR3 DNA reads TGTGCCAGAAGCTTGTACAGGGGGCCATCAGGTGGCTACACCTTC.

CDR3 bases: TGTGCCAGCAGCTCACGGACCTGGGACAGGGAAGAGACCCAGTACTTC. It encodes CASSSRTWDREETQYF. This chain uses TRBV14 with TRBJ2-5; 9 bases agree with TRBD1. The CDR3 covers 16 residues. The V gene's germline CDR1 is SGHDN and CDR2 FVKESK. The V segment lost 5 bases and the J segment 3 bases; nucleotides outside the gene matches: 10.

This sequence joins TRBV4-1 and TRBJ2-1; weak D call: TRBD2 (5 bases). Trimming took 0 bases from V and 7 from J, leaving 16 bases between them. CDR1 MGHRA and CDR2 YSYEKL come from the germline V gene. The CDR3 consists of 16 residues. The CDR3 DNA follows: TGCGCCAGCAGCCAAGAGCGGCTAGCCCCCGGAAATGAGCAGTTCTTC. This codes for CASSQERLAPGNEQFF.

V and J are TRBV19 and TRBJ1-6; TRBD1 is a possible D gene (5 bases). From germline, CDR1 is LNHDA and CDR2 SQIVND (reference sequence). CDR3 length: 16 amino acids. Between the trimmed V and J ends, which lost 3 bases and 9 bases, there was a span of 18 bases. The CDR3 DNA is TGTGCCAGTAGTATTAGGCAGGGTAATATCGGTTCACCCCTCCACTTT. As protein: CASSIRQGNIGSPLHF.

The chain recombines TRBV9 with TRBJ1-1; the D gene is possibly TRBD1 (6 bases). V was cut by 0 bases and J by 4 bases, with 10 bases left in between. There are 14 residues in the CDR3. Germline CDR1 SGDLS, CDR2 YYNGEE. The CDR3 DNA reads TGTGCCAGCAGCGTAGATACAGGGACCACTGAAGCTTTCTTT. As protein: CASSVDTGTTEAFF.

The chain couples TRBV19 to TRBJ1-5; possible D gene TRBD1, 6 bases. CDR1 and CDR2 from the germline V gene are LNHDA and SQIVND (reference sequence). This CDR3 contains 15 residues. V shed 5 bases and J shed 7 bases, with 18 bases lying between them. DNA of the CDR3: TGTGCCAGTAGTGCTTATGGGGACACTCGACAGCCCCAGCATTTT. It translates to CASSAYGDTRQPQHF. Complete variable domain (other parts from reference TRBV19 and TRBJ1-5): DGGITQSPKYLFRKEGQNVTLSCEQNLNHDAMYWYRQDPGQGLRLIYYSQIVNDFQKGDIAEGYSVSREKKESFPLTVTSAQKNPTAFYLCASSAYGDTRQPQHFGDGTRLSIL.

The CDR3 loop is CASIQGGSNQPQHF. The DNA for the CDR3 is TGTGCCAGCATCCAAGGGGGCAGCAATCAGCCCCAGCATTTT. The V call is TRBV27, the J call TRBJ1-5, with 7 bases lining up with TRBD1. The CDR3 has 14 amino acids. J lost 1 base, V lost 7 bases, and 4 bases had no gene match. The V gene's germline CDR1 is MNHEY and CDR2 SMNVEV (reference sequence).

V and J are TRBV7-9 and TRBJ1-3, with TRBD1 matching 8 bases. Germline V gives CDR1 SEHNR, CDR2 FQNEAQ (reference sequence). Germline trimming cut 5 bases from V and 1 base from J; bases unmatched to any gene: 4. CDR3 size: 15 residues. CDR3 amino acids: CASSLRDRSGNTIYF. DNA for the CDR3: TGTGCCAGCAGCCTCAGGGACAGGTCTGGAAACACCATATATTTT.